The entry below gives a single T cell receptor beta chain sequence along with its context. This clonotype was counted only a few times. Its antigen remains undetermined. Base qualities are not at hand, and no much larger clone is one base apart. The data belong to a study of response to subunit inactivated influenza vaccine (dated 2018 in TCRdb). Describing the broader study: The study used deep quantitative T cell receptor repertoire profiling to track responses to a trivalent subunit inactivated influenza vaccine. General conclusions and limits of the study: According to the authors, only a limited number of new T cells may be recruited by each seasonal influenza vaccination.

The library came from RT-PCR. For sequencing, an Illumina HiSeq 2500 was employed. The raw public reads went through TCRdb reprocessing: fastp at Q25, MiXCR clone calling, in-frame beta chains kept. One record per CDR3 amino acid sequence lists the most common genes and DNA. For this sample there are 600,000 to 700,000 distinct CDR3 sequences; 13% to 15% appear just once. The ten biggest clones cover approximately 7.6% of the sample. Sequences SEHNR (CDR1) and FQNEAQ (CDR2) are obtained from the germline V gene (reference sequence). The cysteine opens and the phenylalanine closes a CDR3 of 17 amino acids. Here the CDR3 DNA is all that survives: 51 bases in frame from base 1. V is cut back by 1 base and J by 6 bases, with 8 bases in the junction unmatched.

This specimen consisted of PBMCs from blood, obtained roughly 15 days before vaccination. The chain employs TRBV7-9 and TRBJ1-5; TRBD1 aligns with 11 central bases. This clonotype originated in a man aged 50 to 59 who received an inactivated influenza vaccine. Donor details come from another sample of the same person, matched by shared clones. The sequenced DNA: TGTGCCAGCAGCTTAGGAGGGGACAGGGGGTACGGTCAGCCCCAGCATTTT. Its product reads: CASSLGGDRGYGQPQHF.